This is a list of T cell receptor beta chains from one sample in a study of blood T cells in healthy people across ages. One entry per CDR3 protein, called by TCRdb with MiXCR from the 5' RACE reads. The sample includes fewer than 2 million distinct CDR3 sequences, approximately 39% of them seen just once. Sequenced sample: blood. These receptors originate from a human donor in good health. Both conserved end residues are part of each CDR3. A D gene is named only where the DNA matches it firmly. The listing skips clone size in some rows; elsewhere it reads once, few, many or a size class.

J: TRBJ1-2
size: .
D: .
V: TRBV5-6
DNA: TGTGCCAGCAGCCCCACAGGTGGACTGAGCGGCTACACCTTC
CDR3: CASSPTGGLSGYTF

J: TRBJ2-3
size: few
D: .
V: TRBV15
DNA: TGTGCCACCACCGGACTACACACAGATACGCAGTATTTT
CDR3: CATTGLHTDTQYF

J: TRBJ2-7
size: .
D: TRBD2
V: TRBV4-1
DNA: TGCGCCAGCAGCCAAGCGGGGAGGGGAGGAAAATACGAGCAGTACTTC
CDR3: CASSQAGRGGKYEQYF

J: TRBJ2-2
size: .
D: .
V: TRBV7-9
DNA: TGTGCCAGCAGCCAACCCAGGACCGGGGAGCTGTTTTTT
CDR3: CASSQPRTGELFF

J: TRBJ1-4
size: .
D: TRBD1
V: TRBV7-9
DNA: TGTGCCAGCAGCTTAAACCCGGGACAGGGGAATGAAAAACTGTTTTTT
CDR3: CASSLNPGQGNEKLFF

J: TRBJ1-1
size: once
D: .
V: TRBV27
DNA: TGTGCCAGCAGCCACCAGACAAACACTGAAGCTTTCTTT
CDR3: CASSHQTNTEAFF

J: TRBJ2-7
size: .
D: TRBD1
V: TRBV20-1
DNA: TGCAGTGCTACCCCTAACCCGGGACAGGGCTACGAGCAGTACTTC
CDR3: CSATPNPGQGYEQYF

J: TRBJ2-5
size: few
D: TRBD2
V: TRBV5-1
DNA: TGCGCCAGCAGCGGGGGACTAGCGGGGGAAGAGACCCAGTACTTC
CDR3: CASSGGLAGEETQYF

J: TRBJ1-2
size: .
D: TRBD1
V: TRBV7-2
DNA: TGTGCCAGCAGCCGACCGATCGGGGGCAGGGGGCTGGGTGGCTACACCTTC
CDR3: CASSRPIGGRGLGGYTF

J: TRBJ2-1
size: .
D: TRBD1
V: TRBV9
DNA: TGTGCCAGCAGCGTCTCCGGGACAGTTTACAATGAGCAGTTCTTC
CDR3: CASSVSGTVYNEQFF

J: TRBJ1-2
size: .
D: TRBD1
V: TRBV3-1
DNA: TGTGCCAGCAGCCAACAGGACAGGTACTATGGCTACACCTTC
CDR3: CASSQQDRYYGYTF

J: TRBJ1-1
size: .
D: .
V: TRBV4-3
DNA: TGCGCCAGCAGCCCCAGTAGAGCCACTGAAGCTTTCTTT
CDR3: CASSPSRATEAFF

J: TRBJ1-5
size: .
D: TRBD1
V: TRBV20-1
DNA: TGCAGTGCTGGGGCGGGACAGGGGAATCAGCCCCAGCATTTT
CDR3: CSAGAGQGNQPQHF

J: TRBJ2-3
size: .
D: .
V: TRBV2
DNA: TGTGCCAGCATCTCGGCAGACCGGGATACGCAGTATTTT
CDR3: CASISADRDTQYF

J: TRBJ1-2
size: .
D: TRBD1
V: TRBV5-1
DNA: TGCGCCAGCAAGAGCGCCCCCGGACAGGACTATGGCTACACCTTC
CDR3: CASKSAPGQDYGYTF

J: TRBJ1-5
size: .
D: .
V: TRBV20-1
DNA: TGCAGTGCGAGAAGGAGGGAGAGCAATCAGCCCCAGCATTTT
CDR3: CSARRRESNQPQHF

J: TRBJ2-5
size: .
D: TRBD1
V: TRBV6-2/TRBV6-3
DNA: TGTGCCAGCAGTTCCCCGGGACAGGGGGCACAGACCCAGTACTTC
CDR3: CASSSPGQGAQTQYF

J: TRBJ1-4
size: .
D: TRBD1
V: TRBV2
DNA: TGTGCCAGCAGTGAAGGACAGGGGCTATCTAATGAAAAACTGTTTTTT
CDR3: CASSEGQGLSNEKLFF

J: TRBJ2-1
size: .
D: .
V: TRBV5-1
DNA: TGCGCCAGCAGTACTATGGACAGCTCGACCTACAATGAGCAGTTCTTC
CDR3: CASSTMDSSTYNEQFF

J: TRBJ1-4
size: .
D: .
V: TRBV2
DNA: TGTGCCAGCAGTGCCGGGACTCAGAAGTTCGAAAAACTGTTTTTT
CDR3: CASSAGTQKFEKLFF

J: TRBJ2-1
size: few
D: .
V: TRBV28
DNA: TGTGCCAGCATTGAGCAGTTCTTC
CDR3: CASIEQFF

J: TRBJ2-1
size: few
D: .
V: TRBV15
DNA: TGTGCCACCAGCAGTGACAGGCGTACCTACAATGAGCAGTTCTTC
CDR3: CATSSDRRTYNEQFF

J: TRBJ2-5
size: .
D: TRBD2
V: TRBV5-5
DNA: TGTGCCAGCAGCCAGAGCACTAGCGCAGAGACCCAGTACTTC
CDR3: CASSQSTSAETQYF

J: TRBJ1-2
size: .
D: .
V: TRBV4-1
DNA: TGCGCCAGCAGCCAAGTAGTATCAGTCTATGGCTACACCTTC
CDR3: CASSQVVSVYGYTF

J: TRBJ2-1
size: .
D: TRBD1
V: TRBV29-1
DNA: TGCAGCGTTTGGTTGGACAGGGCGCATTACAATGAGCAGTTCTTC
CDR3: CSVWLDRAHYNEQFF

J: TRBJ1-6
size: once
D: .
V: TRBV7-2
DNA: TGTGCCGGCAGCCCACAGGGTTCTCCCCTCCACTTT
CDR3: CAGSPQGSPLHF

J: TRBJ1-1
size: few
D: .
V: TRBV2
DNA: TGTGCCAGCAGTGAAGGCGGGGGAGGGCAGAACACTGAAGCTTTCTTT
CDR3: CASSEGGGGQNTEAFF

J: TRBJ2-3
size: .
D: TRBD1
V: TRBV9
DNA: TGTGCCAGCAGCGTACAGGGGGATGGGGTTGGTACGCAGTATTTT
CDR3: CASSVQGDGVGTQYF

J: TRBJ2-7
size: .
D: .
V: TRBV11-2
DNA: TGTGCCAGCAGCTTAGGGCCTCTCGCGGGCCCCTCCTACGAGCAGTACTTC
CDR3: CASSLGPLAGPSYEQYF

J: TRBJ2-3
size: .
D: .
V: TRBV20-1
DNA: TGCAGTGCTAGGGCCGCCGCTGAGACAGATACGCAGTATTTT
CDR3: CSARAAAETDTQYF